The 14 T cell receptor beta chains below come from one sample, sequenced in a study of sequential checkpoint blockade in melanoma. Libraries were prepared by immunoSEQ multiplex PCR; TCRdb keeps only in-frame clonotypes and omits some of them. Here the sample spans 8,400 or so clones, approximately 81% being singletons. Treatment indicated: randomized to nivolumab then ipilimumab (arm A) or the reverse (arm B). The starting material was CD8+ T cells sorted from blood (inferred from file names), obtained from a patient given nivolumab and ipilimumab in sequence. These receptors came from a human donor with melanoma.

The rearrangement links TRBV5-8 to TRBJ1-6; the D gene is possibly TRBD1 (5 bases). Germline CDR1 SGHTS, CDR2 YDEGEE. V lost 4 bases and J 8 bases, leaving 16 bases between the germline ends. CDR3 length: 15 amino acids. The DNA for the CDR3 is TGTGCCAGCAGCCTATTAGTGGACACTTATTCACCCCTCCACTTT. Its protein product is CASSLLVDTYSPLHF.

The chain links TRBV4-2 to TRBJ1-3; D might be TRBD1 (6 bases). This CDR3 has 15 residues. In germline, CDR1 is LGHNA, CDR2 YNFKEQ. V dropped 0 bases and J dropped 1 base, with 7 bases sitting between them. Here the CDR3 reads CASSQDRGSGNTIYF. DNA for the CDR3: TGTGCCAGCAGCCAAGACAGGGGATCTGGAAACACCATATATTTT.

This clone turned up a few times. At one end the junction does not follow the germline gene, possibly because of a read error. V is TRBV7-7 and J is TRBJ2-5; 10 nucleotides match TRBD2. The CDR3 contains 15 residues. The germline V gene has CDR1 SSHAT and CDR2 FNYEAQ (reference sequence). The chain's CDR3 is CASSLGLAVGETQYF. CDR3 in DNA: TGTGCTAGCAGCCTCGGACTAGCGGTGGGGGAGACCCAGTACTTC.

The chain is built from TRBV7-8 and TRBJ2-3; TRBD2 aligns across 13 bases. V shed 2 bases and J 6 bases; nucleotides not matched to a gene: 5. Germline V gene sequence: CDR1 SGHVS, CDR2 FQNEAQ. This CDR3 has 16 amino acids. CDR3 amino acids: CASSLRTSGSRDTQYF. CDR3 DNA sequence: TGTGCCAGCAGCTTAAGGACTAGCGGGAGTAGGGATACGCAGTATTTT.

The chain combines TRBV6-5 with TRBJ2-7; 11 bases fit TRBD2. V was clipped by 6 bases and J by 5 bases; unmatched bases: 9. Germline CDR1 reads MNHEY; CDR2 reads SVGAGI. The CDR3 totals 15 residues. DNA of the CDR3: TGTGCCAGCAGAAAACTAGCGGGAGTCCCCGACGAGCAGTACTTC. Protein sequence: CASRKLAGVPDEQYF.

The chain couples TRBV7-9 to TRBJ1-1; D might be TRBD1 (6 bases). CDR1 and CDR2 from the germline V gene are SEHNR and FQNEAQ (reference sequence). V gave up 5 bases and J gave up 7 bases, with 14 bases separating them. CDR3 length equals 13 residues. The CDR3 coding sequence is TGTGCCAGCAGCCACAGGGAGCAGAATGAAGCTTTCTTT. Translating gives CASSHREQNEAFF.

The J gene is TRBJ2-3, the V gene TRBV9; TRBD1 aligns across 7 bases. The CDR3 covers 16 residues. The germline gives CDR1 SGDLS, CDR2 YYNGEE. V shed 0 bases, J shed 0 bases, and the junction held 4 bases outside the gene matches. The CDR3 nucleotides read TGTGCCAGCAGCGTAGGGAACAGGGGAAGCACAGATACGCAGTATTTT. Amino acid sequence: CASSVGNRGSTDTQYF.

J is TRBJ1-3 and V is TRBV5-1; the match to TRBD1 covers 7 bases. Germline V gene lookup returns CDR1 SGHRS and CDR2 YFSETQ. V dropped 0 bases and J dropped 4; count of bases not matched to a gene: 7. The CDR3 sequence is 16 residues long. The CDR3 DNA is TGCGCCAGCAGCTTGGCGCCCTGGGGACAGGGAAACACCATATATTTT. This gives the protein CASSLAPWGQGNTIYF.

This rearrangement joins TRBV23-1 to TRBJ2-5; 8 positions agree with TRBD1. TRBV23-1 is annotated as an ORF whose role is uncertain. This CDR3 comprises 16 residues. J gave up 5 bases and V 1 base, and 9 bases lay outside the gene matches. The CDR3: CASSQYQQGVWETQYF. The CDR3 nucleotides read TGCGCCAGCAGTCAATATCAACAGGGGGTCTGGGAGACCCAGTACTTC.

The chain uses TRBV19 and TRBJ2-1; 7 positions agree with TRBD1. The CDR3 is made up of 15 amino acids. Unmatched junction bases numbered 9, after V lost 5 bases and J lost 5 bases. CDR1 is LNHDA and CDR2 is SQIVND in the germline V gene (reference sequence). This CDR3 is CASSFSGTDNNEQFF. As DNA, the CDR3 is TGTGCCAGTAGTTTCTCCGGGACAGATAACAATGAGCAGTTCTTC.

CDR3 sequence: CSVEGQYYEQYF. Written as DNA, the CDR3 is TGCAGCGTTGAAGGACAGTACTACGAGCAGTACTTC. The rearrangement links TRBV29-1 to TRBJ2-5; perhaps TRBD1 as D (5 bases). The DNA matches TRBJ2-7 better at its end, which makes the J call doubtful. Germline values: CDR1 SQVTM, CDR2 ANQGSEA. CDR3 length: 12 residues.

The CDR3 sequence: CSVEDGDNSYEQYF. As DNA, the CDR3 is TGCAGCGTTGAAGATGGCGACAACTCCTACGAGCAGTACTTC. The J gene is TRBJ2-5, the V gene TRBV29-1; D not resolved. The DNA end is a closer match to TRBJ2-7, so the J assignment may be wrong. CDR1 is SQVTM and CDR2 is ANQGSEA in the germline V gene. The CDR3 is made up of 14 amino acids.

This clone has ten or more counts. The chain couples TRBV21-1 to TRBJ1-3. TRBV21-1 is assigned pseudogene status. The CDR3 spans 17 residues. This chain's CDR3 is CASSKGLATTPRNTIYF. CDR3 nucleotides: TGTGCCAGCAGCAAAGGGCTAGCTACAACACCACGAAACACCATATATTTT.

This chain links TRBV27 with TRBJ1-5, with D possibly TRBD1 on 5 matching bases. This CDR3 has 16 amino acids. Germline V gene sequence: CDR1 MNHEY, CDR2 SMNVEV (reference sequence). Trimming removed 5 bases from V and 0 bases from J, with 14 bases in between. CDR3 in amino acids: CASSDWGDGSNQPQHF. CDR3 DNA sequence: TGTGCCAGCAGTGACTGGGGGGATGGTAGCAATCAGCCCCAGCATTTT.